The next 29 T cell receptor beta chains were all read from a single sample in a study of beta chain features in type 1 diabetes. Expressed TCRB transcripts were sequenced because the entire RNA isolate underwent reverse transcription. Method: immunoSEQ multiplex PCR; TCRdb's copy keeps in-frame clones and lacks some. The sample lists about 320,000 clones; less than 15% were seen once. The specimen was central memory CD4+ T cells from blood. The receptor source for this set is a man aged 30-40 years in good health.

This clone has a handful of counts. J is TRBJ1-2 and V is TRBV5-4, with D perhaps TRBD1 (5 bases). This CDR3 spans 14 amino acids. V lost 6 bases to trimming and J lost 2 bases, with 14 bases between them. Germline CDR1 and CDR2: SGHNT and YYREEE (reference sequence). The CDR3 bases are TGTGCCAGCACCGCCTTGGGGCGGAACTATGGCTACACCTTC. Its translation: CASTALGRNYGYTF.

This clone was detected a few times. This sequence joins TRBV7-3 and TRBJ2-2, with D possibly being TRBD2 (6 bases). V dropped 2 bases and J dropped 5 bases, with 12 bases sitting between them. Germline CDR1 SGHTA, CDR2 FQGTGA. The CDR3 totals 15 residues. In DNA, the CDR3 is TGTGCCAGCAGCTTATCTAGCGCTTGGACCGGGGAGCTGTTTTTT. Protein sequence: CASSLSSAWTGELFF.

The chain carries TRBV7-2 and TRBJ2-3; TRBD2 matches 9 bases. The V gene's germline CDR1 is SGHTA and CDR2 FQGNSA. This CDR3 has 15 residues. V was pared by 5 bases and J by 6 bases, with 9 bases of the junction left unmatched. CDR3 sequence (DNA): TGTGCCAGCAGCCTTAGTGGTAGCGGGAGTGATACGCAGTATTTT. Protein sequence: CASSLSGSGSDTQYF.

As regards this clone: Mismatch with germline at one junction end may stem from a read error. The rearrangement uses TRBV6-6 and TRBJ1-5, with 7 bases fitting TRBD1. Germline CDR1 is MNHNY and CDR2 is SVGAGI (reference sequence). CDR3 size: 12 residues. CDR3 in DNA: TGTGCCAGCAGTGATAATCCGGGACAGTCGGATTTT. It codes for CASSDNPGQSDF.

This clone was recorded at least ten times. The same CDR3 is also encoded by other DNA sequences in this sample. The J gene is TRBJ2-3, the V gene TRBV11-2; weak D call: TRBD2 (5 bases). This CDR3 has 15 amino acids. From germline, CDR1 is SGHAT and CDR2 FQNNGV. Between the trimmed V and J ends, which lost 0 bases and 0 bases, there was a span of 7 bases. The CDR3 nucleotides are TGTGCCAGCAGCTTAGATCGAGGGAGCACAGATACGCAGTATTTT. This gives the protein CASSLDRGSTDTQYF.

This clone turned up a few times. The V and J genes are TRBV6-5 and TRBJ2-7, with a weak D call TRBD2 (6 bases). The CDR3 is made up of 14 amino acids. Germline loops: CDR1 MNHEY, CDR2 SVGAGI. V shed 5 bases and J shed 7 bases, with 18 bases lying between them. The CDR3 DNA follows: TGTGCCAGCAGTGCGGGATCTACTTCTTGGGAGCAGTACTTC. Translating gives CASSAGSTSWEQYF.

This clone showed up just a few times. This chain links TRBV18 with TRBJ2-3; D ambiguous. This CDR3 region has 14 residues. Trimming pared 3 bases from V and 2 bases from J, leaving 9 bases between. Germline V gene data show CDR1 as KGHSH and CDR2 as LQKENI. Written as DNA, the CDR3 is TGTGCCAGCTCACCCCAACTTAACACAGATACGCAGTATTTT. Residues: CASSPQLNTDTQYF.

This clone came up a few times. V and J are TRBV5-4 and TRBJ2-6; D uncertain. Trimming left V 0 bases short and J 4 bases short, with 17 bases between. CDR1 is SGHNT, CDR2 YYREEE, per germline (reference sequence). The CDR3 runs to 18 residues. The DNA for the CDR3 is TGTGCCAGCAGCTTGGCCTCACGACTGGGTTGGGGGGCCAACGTCCTGACTTTC. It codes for CASSLASRLGWGANVLTF.

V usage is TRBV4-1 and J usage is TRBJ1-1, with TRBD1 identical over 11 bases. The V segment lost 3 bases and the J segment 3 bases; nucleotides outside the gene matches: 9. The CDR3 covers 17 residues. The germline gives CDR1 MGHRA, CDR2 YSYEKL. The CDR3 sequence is CASSQAWTGGWDTEAFF. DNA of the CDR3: TGCGCCAGCAGCCAGGCTTGGACAGGGGGCTGGGACACTGAAGCTTTCTTT.

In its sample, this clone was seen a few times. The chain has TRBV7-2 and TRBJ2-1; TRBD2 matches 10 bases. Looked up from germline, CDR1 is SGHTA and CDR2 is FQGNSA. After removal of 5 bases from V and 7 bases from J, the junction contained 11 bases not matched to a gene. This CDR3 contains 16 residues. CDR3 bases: TGTGCCAGCAGCCTCTCTTCTAGCGGGAGAAGGAATGAGCAGTTCTTC. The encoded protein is CASSLSSSGRRNEQFF.

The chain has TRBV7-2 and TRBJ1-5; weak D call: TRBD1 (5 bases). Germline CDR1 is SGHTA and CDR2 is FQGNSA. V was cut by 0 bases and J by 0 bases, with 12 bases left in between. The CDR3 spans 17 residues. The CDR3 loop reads CASSLAWDGDSNQPQHF. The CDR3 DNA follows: TGTGCCAGCAGCTTAGCTTGGGACGGTGATAGCAATCAGCCCCAGCATTTT.

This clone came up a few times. CDR3 in DNA: TGCGCCAGCAGTCAAGCGGACAGCTCCTACGAGCAGTACGTC. This gives the protein CASSQADSSYEQYV. The V gene is TRBV4-3, the J gene TRBJ2-7, with a tentative D call TRBD1 (6 bases). The CDR3 extends over 14 amino acids. Germline V lookup: CDR1 LGHNA, CDR2 YSLEER.

The CDR3 protein is CASRDSGYGYTF. CDR3 nucleotide sequence: TGTGCCAGTAGGGACAGTGGATATGGCTACACCTTC. The chain has TRBV27 and TRBJ1-2, with 7 positions matching TRBD1. In germline, CDR1 is MNHEY, CDR2 SMNVEV (reference sequence). The CDR3 length is 12 residues. V lost 9 bases and J lost 5; bases outside the gene matches: 6.

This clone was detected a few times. This CDR3 is CASSEWGGVTVTNYGYTF. CDR3 DNA sequence: TGTGCCAGCAGTGAATGGGGAGGGGTCACAGTTACTAACTATGGCTACACCTTC. The gene calls are TRBV25-1 and TRBJ1-2; tentative D call: TRBD1 (5 bases). V was shortened by 1 base and J by 0 bases, with 18 bases between the two germline ends. CDR1 and CDR2 (germline): MGHDK, SYGVNS. The CDR3 length is 18 residues.

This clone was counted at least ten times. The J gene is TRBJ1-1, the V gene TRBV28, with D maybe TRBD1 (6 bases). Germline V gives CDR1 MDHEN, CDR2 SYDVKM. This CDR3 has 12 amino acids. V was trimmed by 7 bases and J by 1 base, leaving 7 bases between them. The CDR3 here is CASKGGNTEAFF. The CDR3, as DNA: TGTGCCAGCAAGGGGGGGAACACTGAAGCTTTCTTT.

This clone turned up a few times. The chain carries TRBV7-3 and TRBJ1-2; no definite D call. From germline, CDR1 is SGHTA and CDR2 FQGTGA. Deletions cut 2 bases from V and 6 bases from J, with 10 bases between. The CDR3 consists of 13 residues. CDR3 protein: CASSLGPEDGYTF. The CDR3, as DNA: TGTGCCAGCAGCTTAGGGCCAGAGGATGGCTACACCTTC.

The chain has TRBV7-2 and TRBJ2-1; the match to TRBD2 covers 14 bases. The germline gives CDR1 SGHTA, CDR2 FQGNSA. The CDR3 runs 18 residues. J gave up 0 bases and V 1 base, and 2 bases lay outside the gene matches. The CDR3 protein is CASSLVGTSGSSYNEQFF. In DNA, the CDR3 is TGTGCCAGCAGCTTAGTAGGGACTAGCGGGAGCTCCTACAATGAGCAGTTCTTC.

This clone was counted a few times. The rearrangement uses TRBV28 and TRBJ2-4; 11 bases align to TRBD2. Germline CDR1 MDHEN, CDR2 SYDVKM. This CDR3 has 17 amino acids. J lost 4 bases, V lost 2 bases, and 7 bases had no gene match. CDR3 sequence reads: CASSLAGTSGAKNIQYF. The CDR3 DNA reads TGTGCCAGCAGTTTAGCCGGGACTAGCGGAGCTAAAAACATTCAGTACTTC.

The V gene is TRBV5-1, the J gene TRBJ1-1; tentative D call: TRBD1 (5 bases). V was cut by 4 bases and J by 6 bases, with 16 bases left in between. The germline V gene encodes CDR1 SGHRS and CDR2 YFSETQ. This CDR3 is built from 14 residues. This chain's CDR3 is CASSPGSGSAEAFF. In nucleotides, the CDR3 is TGCGCCAGCAGCCCCGGGTCAGGGTCCGCTGAAGCTTTCTTT.

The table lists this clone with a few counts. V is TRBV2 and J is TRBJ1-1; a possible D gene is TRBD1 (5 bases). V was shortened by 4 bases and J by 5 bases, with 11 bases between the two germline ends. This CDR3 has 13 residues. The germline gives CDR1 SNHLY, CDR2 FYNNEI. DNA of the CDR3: TGTGCCAGCAGTGGGCAGGGTATGACTGAAGCTTTCTTT. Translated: CASSGQGMTEAFF.

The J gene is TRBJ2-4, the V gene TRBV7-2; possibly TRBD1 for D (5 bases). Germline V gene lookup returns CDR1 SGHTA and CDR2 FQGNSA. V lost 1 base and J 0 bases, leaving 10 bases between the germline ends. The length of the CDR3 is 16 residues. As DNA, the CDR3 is TGTGCCAGCAGCTTAGATAGACAGCTAGCCAAAAACATTCAGTACTTC. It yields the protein CASSLDRQLAKNIQYF.

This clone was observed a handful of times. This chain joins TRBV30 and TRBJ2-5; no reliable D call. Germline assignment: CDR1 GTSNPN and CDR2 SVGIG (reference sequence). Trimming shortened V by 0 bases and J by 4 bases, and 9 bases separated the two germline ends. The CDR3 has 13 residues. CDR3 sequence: CAWSVLVGETQYF. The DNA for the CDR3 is TGTGCCTGGAGTGTTTTAGTTGGAGAGACCCAGTACTTC.

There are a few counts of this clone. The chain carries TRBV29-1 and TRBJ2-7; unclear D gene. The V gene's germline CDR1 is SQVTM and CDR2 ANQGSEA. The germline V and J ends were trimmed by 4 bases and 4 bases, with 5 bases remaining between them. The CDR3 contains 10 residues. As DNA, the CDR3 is TGCAGCGTTGGAGAGTACGAGCAGTACTTC. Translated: CSVGEYEQYF.

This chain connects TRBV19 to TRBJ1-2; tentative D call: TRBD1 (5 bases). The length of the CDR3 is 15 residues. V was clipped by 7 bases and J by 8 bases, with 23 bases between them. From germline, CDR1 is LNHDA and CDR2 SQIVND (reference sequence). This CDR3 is CASKRSREGTGGYTF. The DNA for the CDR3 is TGTGCCAGTAAACGGTCGCGTGAGGGGACGGGCGGCTACACCTTC.

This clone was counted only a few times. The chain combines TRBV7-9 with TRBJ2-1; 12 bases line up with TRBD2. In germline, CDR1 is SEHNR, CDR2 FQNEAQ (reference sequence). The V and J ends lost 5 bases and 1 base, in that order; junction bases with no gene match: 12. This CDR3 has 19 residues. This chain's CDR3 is CASSASTSGSFRSYNEQFF. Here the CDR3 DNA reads TGTGCCAGCAGCGCCTCGACTAGCGGGAGTTTTAGGTCCTACAATGAGCAGTTCTTC.

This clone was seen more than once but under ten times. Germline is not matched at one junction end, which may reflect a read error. The CDR3 sequence is CASSSSGMGETQYF. DNA of the CDR3: TGTGCCAGCAGTTCAAGCGGGATGGGAGAGACCCAGTACTTC. The gene calls are TRBV10-3 and TRBJ2-5; TRBD2 aligns across 7 bases. The V gene's germline CDR1 is ENHRY and CDR2 SYGVKD. The CDR3 sequence is 14 residues long.

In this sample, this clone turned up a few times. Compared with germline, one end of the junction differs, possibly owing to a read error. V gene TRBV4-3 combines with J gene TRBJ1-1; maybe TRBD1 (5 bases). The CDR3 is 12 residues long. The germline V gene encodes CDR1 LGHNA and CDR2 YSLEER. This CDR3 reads CASSQVVDRLTF. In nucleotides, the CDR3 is TGCGCCAGCAGCCAAGTCGTAGACAGATTGACTTTT.

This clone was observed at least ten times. The CDR3 nucleotides are TGTGCCGTAGACAGGTCCAATCAGCCCCAGCATTTT. The encoded protein is CAVDRSNQPQHF. The V gene is TRBV19, the J gene TRBJ1-5; tentatively, D is TRBD1 (6 bases). Looked up from germline, CDR1 is LNHDA and CDR2 is SQIVND (reference sequence). The ends were cut back, 11 bases at V and 3 bases at J, with 11 bases in the middle. The CDR3 length is 12 residues.

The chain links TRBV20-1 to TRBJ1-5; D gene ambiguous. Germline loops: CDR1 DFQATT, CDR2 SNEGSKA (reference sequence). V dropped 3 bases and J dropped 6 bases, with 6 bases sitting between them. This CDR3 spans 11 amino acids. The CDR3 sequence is CSASSGQPQHF. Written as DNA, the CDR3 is TGCAGTGCTAGTTCGGGTCAGCCCCAGCATTTT.